This entry describes one TCR beta chain. Its antigen is undetermined. This entry is derived from a study of shared clonotypes between healthy human individuals. The ends were cut back, 1 base at V and 9 bases at J, with 10 bases in the middle. CDR3 length: 13 amino acids. Germline assignment: CDR1 SSHAT and CDR2 FNYEAQ (reference sequence). Study-wide results and limits: Richness estimates generally favored naive over memory subsets. Limited genetic and exposure-history diversity came from having few donors.

Across several immunoSEQ plates, the genomic DNA of each subset was split evenly. Authors' methods: Junction-only sequences without quality scores came from ImmunoSEQ, so filtering differed. Using immunoSEQ multiplex PCR, the repertoire was profiled, and TCRdb retains in-frame clones only, with some absent. V, J and clone size reflect that table, while D and trimming were determined from the DNA. The sample contains 190,000 or so clones, roughly 91% of which appear only once. The sequenced sample consisted of naive CD4+ T cells sorted from blood. Stated subset: CD45RA+ positively selected. The chain is built from TRBV7-7 and TRBJ2-1; a weak D match, TRBD2 (5 bases). The sequence derives from a woman aged 25 to 39 in good health. For the CDR3, the DNA is TGTGCCAGCAGCTTAGTTCGGGATAGTGAGCAGTTCTTC. Translation: CASSLVRDSEQFF.